This T cell receptor beta chain was obtained from a study of T cell responses to AZD1222 COVID-19 vaccine. Data came from immunoSEQ multiplex PCR; TCRdb stores just in-frame clones and leaves some out. The sample holds 110,000 to 150,000 clones; 85% to 90% are singletons and the top ten take about 5.9%. Findings and limits, study-wide: Donors were chiefly white British, with a greater number of females, and clonal diversity was perhaps underestimated.

A remark on this clone: The antigen is not known.

The receptor was isolated from an adult in good health. The sequencing used peripheral blood, collected on day 0 of AZD1222 vaccination.

This chain's CDR3 is CASSPPRPSGNTIYF. The DNA of the CDR3 is TGTGCCAGCAGCCCGCCAAGACCCTCTGGAAACACCATATATTTT. The chain recombines TRBV7-2 with TRBJ1-3, with unresolved D. Germline V gene lookup returns CDR1 SGHTA and CDR2 FQGNSA. The germline V and J ends were trimmed by 5 bases and 0 bases, with 11 bases remaining between them. The CDR3 loop spans 15 amino acids.